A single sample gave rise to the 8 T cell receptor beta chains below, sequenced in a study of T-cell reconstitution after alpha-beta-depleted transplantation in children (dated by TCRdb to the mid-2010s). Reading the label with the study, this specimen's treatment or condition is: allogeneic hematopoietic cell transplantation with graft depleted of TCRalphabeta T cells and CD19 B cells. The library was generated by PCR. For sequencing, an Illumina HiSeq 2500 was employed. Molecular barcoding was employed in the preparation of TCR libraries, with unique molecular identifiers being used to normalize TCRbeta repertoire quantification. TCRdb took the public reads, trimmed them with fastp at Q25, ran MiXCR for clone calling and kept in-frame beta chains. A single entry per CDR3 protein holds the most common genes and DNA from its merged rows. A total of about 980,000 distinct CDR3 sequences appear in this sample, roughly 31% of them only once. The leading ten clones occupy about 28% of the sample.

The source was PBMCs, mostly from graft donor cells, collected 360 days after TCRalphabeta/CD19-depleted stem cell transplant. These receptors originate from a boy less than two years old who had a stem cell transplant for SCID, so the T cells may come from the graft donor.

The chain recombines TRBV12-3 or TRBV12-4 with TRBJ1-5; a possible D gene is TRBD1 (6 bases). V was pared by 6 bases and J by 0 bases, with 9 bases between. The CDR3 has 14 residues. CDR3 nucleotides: TGTGCCAGCAGCGGGGACACTAGCAATCAGCCCCAGCATTTT. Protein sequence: CASSGDTSNQPQHF.

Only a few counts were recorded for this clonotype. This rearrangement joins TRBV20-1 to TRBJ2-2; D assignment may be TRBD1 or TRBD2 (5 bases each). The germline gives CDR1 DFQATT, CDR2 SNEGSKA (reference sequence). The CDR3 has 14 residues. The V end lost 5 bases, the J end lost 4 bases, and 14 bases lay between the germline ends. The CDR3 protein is CSASILGGTGELFF. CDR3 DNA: TGCAGTGCTTCTATCCTTGGGGGCACCGGGGAGCTGTTTTTT.

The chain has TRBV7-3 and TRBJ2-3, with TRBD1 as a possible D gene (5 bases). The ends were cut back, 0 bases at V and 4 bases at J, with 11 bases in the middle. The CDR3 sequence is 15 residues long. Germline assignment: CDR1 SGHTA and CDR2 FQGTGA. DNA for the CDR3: TGTGCCAGCAGCTTAACGGGGCATGGTGCAGATACGCAGTATTTT. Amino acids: CASSLTGHGADTQYF. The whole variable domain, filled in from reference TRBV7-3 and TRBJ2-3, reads GAGVSQTPSNKVTEKGKYVELRCDPISGHTALYWYRQSLGQGPEFLIYFQGTGAADDSGLPNDRFFAVRPEGSVSTLKIQRTERGDSAVYLCASSLTGHGADTQYFGPGTRLTVL.

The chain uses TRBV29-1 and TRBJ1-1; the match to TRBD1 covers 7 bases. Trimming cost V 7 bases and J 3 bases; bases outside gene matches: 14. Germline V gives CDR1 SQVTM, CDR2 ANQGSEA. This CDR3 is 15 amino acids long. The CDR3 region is CSAKDRPWVYTEAFF. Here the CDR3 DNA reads TGCAGCGCCAAGGACAGGCCCTGGGTGTACACTGAAGCTTTCTTT.

The CDR3: CASSPQLGEQYF. DNA of the CDR3: TGTGCCAGCAGTCCCCAACTGGGCGAGCAGTACTTC. This chain uses TRBV12-3 or TRBV12-4 with TRBJ2-7, with D unresolved. The CDR3 loop spans 12 amino acids. V lost 5 bases and J 6 bases, leaving 11 bases between the germline ends.

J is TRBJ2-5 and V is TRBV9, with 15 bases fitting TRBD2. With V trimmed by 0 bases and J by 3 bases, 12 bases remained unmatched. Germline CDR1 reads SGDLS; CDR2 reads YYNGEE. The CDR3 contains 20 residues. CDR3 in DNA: TGTGCCAGCAGCGTAGCGGCTAACCCCGGGACTAGCGGGGGGAAAGAGACCCAGTACTTC. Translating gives CASSVAANPGTSGGKETQYF. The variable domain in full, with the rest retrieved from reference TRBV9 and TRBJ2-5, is DSGVTQTPKHLITATGQRVTLRCSPRSGDLSVYWYQQSLDQGLQFLIQYYNGEERAKGNILERFSAQQFPDLHSELNLSSLELGDSALYFCASSVAANPGTSGGKETQYFGPGTRLLVL.

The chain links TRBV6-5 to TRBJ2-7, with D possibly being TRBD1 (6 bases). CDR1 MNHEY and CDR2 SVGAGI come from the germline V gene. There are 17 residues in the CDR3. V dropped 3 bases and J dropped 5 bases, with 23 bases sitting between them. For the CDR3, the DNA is TGTGCCAGCAGTTATGTGGGGACGGGCAGGGGCTTGCACGAGCAGTACTTC. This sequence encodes CASSYVGTGRGLHEQYF.

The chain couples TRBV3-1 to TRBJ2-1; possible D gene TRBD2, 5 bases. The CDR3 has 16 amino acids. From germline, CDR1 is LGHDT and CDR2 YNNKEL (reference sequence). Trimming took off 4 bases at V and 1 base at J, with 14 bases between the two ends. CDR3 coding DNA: TGTGCCAGCAGCCCGTCACGGGGTAGGTCCTACAATGAGCAGTTCTTC. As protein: CASSPSRGRSYNEQFF.